The sequence of this TCR beta chain was determined in a study of identical twins. Of note for this clonotype: Its antigen is still unknown.

A universal primer site came from template switching; cDNA carried unique molecular identifiers. TCRdb processed the 5' RACE reads anew with MiXCR; each CDR3 protein has one entry. The sample yields roughly 200,000 distinct CDR3 sequences, less than 20% seen once. Study results and limitations: Whereas memory repertoires showed no such difference, abundant cord blood beta clonotypes carried fewer insertions.

The CDR3 spans 13 residues. Per the germline V gene, CDR1 is SGHDT and CDR2 is YYEEEE. The germline V and J ends were trimmed by 7 bases and 0 bases, with 8 bases remaining between them. These data were also reused for a study on T cells expressing NK-cell markers. As reported in that work: According to the study, TCR beta repertoires originated from sorted CD3+CD56+NKG2C+, CD3+CD56+NKG2C- and CD3+CD56-NKG2C+ T cells.

The receptor's source is a woman between 18 and 29 years old in good health. The sample consisted of CD8+ T cells sorted from blood. The chain employs TRBV5-6 and TRBJ2-1, with unresolved D. In nucleotides, the CDR3 is TGTGCCAGCCTGGCAAGCTCCTACAATGAGCAGTTCTTC. Translating gives CASLASSYNEQFF.